The 11 T cell receptor beta chains in this list originate from one sample, sequenced in a study of blood T cell repertoires in COVID-19. Repertoires were generated with immunoSEQ multiplex PCR, while TCRdb's copy carries only in-frame clones and drops some. The table records over 100,000 clones, around 86% of them present only once. Sequenced input: peripheral blood. Source of these receptors: a woman in her 70s with COVID-19, enrolled during active disease.

This clone came up a few times. The rearrangement links TRBV7-3 to TRBJ1-1; a weak D match, TRBD1 (5 bases). V was trimmed by 2 bases and J by 0 bases, leaving 10 bases between them. This CDR3 spans 15 amino acids. Germline V CDR1 and CDR2: SGHTA, FQGTGA. CDR3 in amino acids: CASSLHGGMNTEAFF. CDR3 in DNA: TGTGCCAGCAGCTTACACGGGGGGATGAACACTGAAGCTTTCTTT.

This chain uses TRBV5-6 with TRBJ1-2, with D unclear. V was trimmed by 0 bases and J by 8 bases, leaving 17 bases between them. There are 15 residues in the CDR3. Germline V gene lookup returns CDR1 SGHDT and CDR2 YYEEEE. The CDR3 protein is CASSLDPTGKRGYTF. CDR3 in DNA: TGTGCCAGCAGCTTGGACCCCACGGGAAAGAGGGGCTACACCTTC.

In DNA form, the CDR3 reads TGTGCCAGCAGCTACGGGATTAACACTGAAGCTTTCTTT. Translation gives CASSYGINTEAFF. The chain couples TRBV7-3 to TRBJ1-1; D gene uncertain. V lost 4 bases and J lost 2, with 8 bases in between. The CDR3 totals 13 residues. Germline V gene sequence: CDR1 SGHTA, CDR2 FQGTGA.

The chain is built from TRBV7-8 and TRBJ1-5, with TRBD1 matching over 8 bases. Germline trimming cut 8 bases from V and 0 bases from J; bases unmatched to any gene: 3. Germline V lookup: CDR1 SGHVS, CDR2 FQNEAQ. The CDR3 consists of 14 residues. In DNA, the CDR3 is TGTGCCAGCGGACAGGGAAATAGCAATCAGCCCCAGCATTTT. Protein sequence: CASGQGNSNQPQHF.

This clone was observed a handful of times. The genes are TRBV28 and TRBJ1-2; possible D gene TRBD1, 6 bases. Trimming left V 6 bases short and J 2 bases short, with 25 bases between. Germline V gene lookup returns CDR1 MDHEN and CDR2 SYDVKM. The CDR3 sequence is 18 residues long. The CDR3 DNA is TGTGCCAGCAGCCTGATCCGCGGACAGCCCTTGCTAAACTATGGCTACACCTTC. This translates into CASSLIRGQPLLNYGYTF.

The chain has TRBV7-2 and TRBJ2-1, with TRBD2 as a possible D gene (7 bases). V gave up 3 bases and J gave up 7 bases, with 16 bases separating them. Germline CDR1 is SGHTA and CDR2 is FQGNSA. The CDR3 totals 15 residues. The CDR3, as DNA: TGTGCCAGCAGCTTGAGGGGGGGCTTAAGGAATGAGCAGTTCTTC. It specifies CASSLRGGLRNEQFF.

The J gene is TRBJ2-7, the V gene TRBV7-9; 8 positions agree with TRBD1. The CDR3 contains 15 residues. Germline loops: CDR1 SEHNR, CDR2 FQNEAQ (reference sequence). Losses at the gene ends were 5 bases for V and 3 bases for J; bases not matched to a gene: 9. For the CDR3, the DNA is TGTGCCAGCAGCCAGACCCTCAGGGGGCGCTACGAGCAGTACTTC. It is translated as CASSQTLRGRYEQYF.

The rearrangement links TRBV28 to TRBJ1-5; no reliable D call. This CDR3 spans 12 amino acids. Germline CDR1 MDHEN, CDR2 SYDVKM. Trimming stripped 7 bases from V and 7 bases from J, with 11 bases between. The CDR3 loop is CASTSGGQPQHF. CDR3 bases: TGTGCCAGCACGTCAGGAGGGCAGCCCCAGCATTTT.

This clone appeared a few times. V and J are TRBV28 and TRBJ1-2; D gene ambiguous. Between the trimmed V and J ends, which lost 5 bases and 1 base, there was a span of 11 bases. The CDR3 covers 14 residues. CDR1 is MDHEN and CDR2 is SYDVKM in the germline V gene. This CDR3 is CASSDPSYNYGYTF. CDR3 in DNA: TGTGCCAGCAGTGATCCTTCCTATAACTATGGCTACACCTTC.

V gene TRBV19 combines with J gene TRBJ2-2; tentatively, D is TRBD2 (7 bases). This CDR3 is built from 14 residues. Trimming took off 7 bases at V and 2 bases at J, with 11 bases between the two ends. CDR1 is LNHDA, CDR2 SQIVND, per germline (reference sequence). CDR3 sequence: CASTGGGNTGELFF. For the CDR3, the DNA is TGTGCCAGTACGGGGGGCGGTAACACCGGGGAGCTGTTTTTT.

The CDR3 coding sequence is TGTGCCAGTAGTATGTCCACAGGGGCGGGCAATCAGCCCCAGCATTTT. Its translation: CASSMSTGAGNQPQHF. The V gene is TRBV19, the J gene TRBJ1-5, with 7 bases lining up with TRBD1. This CDR3 is 16 amino acids long. The V gene end was trimmed by 3 bases and the J gene end by 2 bases; junction bases not matched to a gene: 7. Germline V gene sequence: CDR1 LNHDA, CDR2 SQIVND (reference sequence).